The rows below give T cell receptor beta chains drawn from one sample of a study of T cell repertoires in cytomegalovirus infection. Their cognate antigens are unknown. TCRdb re-derived calls from the reads in MiXCR, one entry per CDR3 protein. The table lists fewer than 850,000 distinct CDR3 sequences, roughly 29% of them singletons. Sequenced here: cultured CD8+ T cells from PBMCs, sampled from culture after CMV antigen stimulation. Receptors originate from a human donor in good health (CMV status not recorded). Some clones in this sample may be carry-over from other donors' samples. Both conserved end residues are part of each CDR3. D genes are given only for firm matches. Not all rows give a size; the values are once, few, many and, for expanded clones, a class.

clone_size | j_call | d_call | v_call | cdr3_nt | cdr3_aa
many | TRBJ1-6 | - | TRBV6-1 | TGTGCCAGCAGTTTGCGGATTAATTCACCCCTCCACTTT | CASSLRINSPLHF
few | TRBJ2-1 | - | TRBV2 | TGTGCCAGCAGTGAATGGAGGGGAGATGAGCAGTTCTTC | CASSEWRGDEQFF
few | TRBJ1-4 | - | TRBV15 | TGTGCCACCAGCAGGGCGGGACACCTCGAAGAAAAACTGTTTTTT | CATSRAGHLEEKLFF
- | TRBJ1-6 | - | TRBV7-8 | TGTGCCAGCAGCTTTGGTCCCCCCCCGTCGCCCTATAATTCACCCCTCCACTTT | CASSFGPPPSPYNSPLHF
few | TRBJ2-7 | TRBD1 | TRBV10-3 | TGTGCCACCGGTTCGGGACAGTACTACGAGCAGTACTTC | CATGSGQYYEQYF
- | TRBJ2-4 | - | TRBV3-1 | TGTGCCAGCAGCCTTTCTCTGAGGGGTACGGACATTCAGTACTTC | CASSLSLRGTDIQYF
- | TRBJ2-1 | TRBD2 | TRBV4-1 | TGCGCCAGCAGCCAAGCGATGACTAGCGGGGGGCTCAATGAGCAGTTCTTC | CASSQAMTSGGLNEQFF
- | TRBJ2-7 | - | TRBV2 | TGTGCCAGCAAGTTGGCAGCATCCGACTACGAGCAGTACTTC | CASKLAASDYEQYF
many | TRBJ2-1 | - | TRBV7-9 | TGTGCCAGCAGCTTACCGGGTGACTCCTACAATGAGCAGTTCTTC | CASSLPGDSYNEQFF
- | TRBJ2-2 | - | TRBV5-5 | TGTGCCAGCAGCTTAGAAGGGAATCCCGCCGGGGAGCTGTTTTTT | CASSLEGNPAGELFF
- | TRBJ2-1 | TRBD2 | TRBV20-1 | TGCAGTGTAGCGCTGGGACTAGCCTCCAATGAGCAGTTCTTC | CSVALGLASNEQFF
- | TRBJ2-1 | TRBD2 | TRBV7-9 | TGTGCCAGCAGCTTACCCACTAGCGGGGGCTCCTACAATGAGCAGTTCTTC | CASSLPTSGGSYNEQFF
- | TRBJ2-7 | TRBD1 | TRBV2 | TGTGCCAGCAACTTAAAGGGGACAGGGATCTCCTACGAGCAGTACTTC | CASNLKGTGISYEQYF
few | TRBJ1-2 | - | TRBV6-2/TRBV6-3 | TGTGCCAGCAGTTACGTGGATAACTATGGCTACACCTTC | CASSYVDNYGYTF
- | TRBJ2-5 | - | TRBV20-1 | TGCAGTGCTAGAGAATTTAGAGGTTTCCAAGAGACCCAGTACTTC | CSAREFRGFQETQYF
- | TRBJ2-2 | - | TRBV4-2 | TGTGCCAGCAGCCAAGACAGGGGGGCCACCGGGGAGCTGTTTTTT | CASSQDRGATGELFF
- | TRBJ1-2 | TRBD1 | TRBV6-5 | TGTGCCAGCAGTTACGGGACAGGGGAAGCTAACTATGGCTACACCTTC | CASSYGTGEANYGYTF
many | TRBJ1-1 | - | TRBV7-8 | TGTGCCAGTGGGGCTGGAGCCCGCATGAACACTGAAGCTTTCTTT | CASGAGARMNTEAFF
- | TRBJ1-5 | - | TRBV19 | TGTGCCAGTAGTATAAAGGAGTATAGCAATCAGCCCCAGCATTTT | CASSIKEYSNQPQHF
- | TRBJ2-1 | TRBD2 | TRBV28 | TGTGCCAGCAGTTTATTCCCGGGGGGGGGGATAGATGAGCAGTTCTTC | CASSLFPGGGIDEQFF
many | TRBJ2-2 | - | TRBV11-1 | TGTGCCAGCAGCCCACGAACAGTGACGAACACCGGGGAGCTGTTTTTT | CASSPRTVTNTGELFF
few | TRBJ1-4 | - | TRBV4-1 | TGCGCCAGCAGCCCCATAGGGGCAAGGAACCTAGATTTT | CASSPIGARNLDF
many | TRBJ1-6 | - | TRBV12-3/TRBV12-4 | TGTGCCAGCAGCTTCAGGTCCTATAATTCACCCCTCCACTTT | CASSFRSYNSPLHF
few | TRBJ2-2 | - | TRBV12-3/TRBV12-4 | TGTGCCAGCAGTTTCATTCTGGCGGGATCGAACACCGGGGAGCTGTTTTTT | CASSFILAGSNTGELFF
- | TRBJ1-2 | TRBD1 | TRBV27 | TGTGCCAGCAGTTCCGCGGACAGGGGCCATGGCTACACCTTC | CASSSADRGHGYTF
- | TRBJ2-3 | TRBD2 | TRBV4-1 | TGCGCCAGCAGCCAACCTGGGGGACTAGCCACAGATACGCAGTATTTT | CASSQPGGLATDTQYF
once | TRBJ1-5 | TRBD1 | TRBV7-9 | TGTGCCAGCAGTCCAGGGGGCGCGGATCAGCCCCAGCATTTT | CASSPGGADQPQHF
many | TRBJ2-3 | - | TRBV11-2 | TGTGCCAGCAGCTTTCGGGACACGCAGATTGATACGCAGTATTTT | CASSFRDTQIDTQYF
few | TRBJ2-5 | - | TRBV4-3 | TGCGCCAGCAGCTTACAGATCGGGGAGAGAGAGACCCAGTACTTC | CASSLQIGERETQYF
- | TRBJ2-1 | TRBD1 | TRBV27 | TGTGCCAGCAGTCCAAGACAGGGGGGTTACAATGAGCAGTTCTTC | CASSPRQGGYNEQFF
- | TRBJ1-1 | - | TRBV19 | TGTGCCAGTAGTATAGGCAGGGGCGCTGAAGCTTTCTTT | CASSIGRGAEAFF
- | TRBJ2-2 | - | TRBV4-1 | TGCGCCAGCAGCGACACTAGGACCGGGGAGCTGTTTTTT | CASSDTRTGELFF
- | TRBJ1-1 | - | TRBV15 | TGTGCCACGGGTATGGACCTGAACACTGAAGCTTTCTTT | CATGMDLNTEAFF
few | TRBJ2-7 | - | TRBV6-1 | TGTGCCAGCAGAGCCGTAGGCTCCTACGAGCAGTACTTC | CASRAVGSYEQYF
few | TRBJ2-3 | TRBD1 | TRBV6-6 | TGTGCCAGCATCCCAGGGACAGGGGGTGCGGATACGCAGTATTTT | CASIPGTGGADTQYF
- | TRBJ2-1 | - | TRBV14 | TGTGCCAGCAGGGCGGCAGGGGCCCCCGAGCAGTTCTTC | CASRAAGAPEQFF
few | TRBJ1-2 | - | TRBV6-5 | TGTGCCAGCAGTTACTCTGCAAGGAATGGCTACACCTTC | CASSYSARNGYTF
- | TRBJ2-3 | TRBD1 | TRBV5-4 | TGTGCCAGCAGCTTGCGGAGGGGACAGGCGTCGGATACGCAGTATTTT | CASSLRRGQASDTQYF
- | TRBJ2-1 | - | TRBV6-1 | TGTGCCAGCTTTCCAGGGACGATCAATGAGCAGTTCTTC | CASFPGTINEQFF
few | TRBJ2-4 | TRBD1 | TRBV28 | TGTGCCAGCAGTCCCCTGACAGGGTTAGGCAAAAACATTCAGTACTTC | CASSPLTGLGKNIQYF
few | TRBJ1-1 | - | TRBV2 | TGTGCCAGCAGTGAAAGGGAAAGGGATGGGAGAAACACTGAAGCTTTCTTT | CASSERERDGRNTEAFF
few | TRBJ2-7 | TRBD2 | TRBV7-9 | TGTGCCAGCAGCTCTAAAACGGGACTAGCGGACTCCAAAAGCCGTTACGAGCAGTACTTC | CASSSKTGLADSKSRYEQYF
- | TRBJ1-1 | - | TRBV5-6 | TGTGCCAGCAGCCACGTCTACGGGGAAAACACTGAAGCTTTCTTT | CASSHVYGENTEAFF
many | TRBJ1-1 | TRBD1 | TRBV6-1 | TGTGCCAGCAGTGAGGGGACAGGGGGCAGGCCGGATTTGGACACTGAAGCTTTCTTT | CASSEGTGGRPDLDTEAFF
many | TRBJ1-4 | TRBD1 | TRBV7-6 | TGTGCCAGCAGCTTACCAGCGGGGGGACAGGGGAATGAAAAACTGTTTTTT | CASSLPAGGQGNEKLFF
- | TRBJ1-1 | - | TRBV20-1 | TGCAGTGCAAGGGAGACTGAAGCTTTCTTT | CSARETEAFF
once | TRBJ2-7 | - | TRBV20-1 | TGCAGTGCTAGGGAACCCCACTCCTACGAGCAGTACTTC | CSAREPHSYEQYF
few | TRBJ2-2 | - | TRBV6-1 | TGTGCCACACCGAGGATGGAGACAGGACTCTACACCGGGGAGCTGTTTTTT | CATPRMETGLYTGELFF
few | TRBJ1-1 | TRBD1 | TRBV12-3/TRBV12-4 | TGTGCCAGCAGTGTGACAGGGTTGAACACTGAAGCTTTCTTT | CASSVTGLNTEAFF
few | TRBJ1-6 | - | TRBV4-1 | TGCGCCAGCAGCCATGAGGGACCCGCGAGCTCCTATAATTCACCCCTCCACTTT | CASSHEGPASSYNSPLHF
- | TRBJ1-5 | - | TRBV19 | TGTGCCAGTACCCCCCTGGGGGGTATAACCCAGCATTTT | CASTPLGGITQHF
- | TRBJ2-5 | TRBD2 | TRBV4-1 | TGCGCCAGCAGCCTCGGACTAGTCGAAGAGACCCAGTACTTC | CASSLGLVEETQYF
few | TRBJ1-6 | - | TRBV4-3 | TGCGCCAGCAGCCAAGATTCCCTCGCGACAACCTATAATTCACCCCTCCACTTT | CASSQDSLATTYNSPLHF
once | TRBJ1-5 | - | TRBV24-1 | TGTGCCACCAGTGAGGGAAAATATCTTTACGAGCCCCAGCATTTT | CATSEGKYLYEPQHF
- | TRBJ1-2 | - | TRBV10-3 | TGTGCCATCAGTGACGCCAGAGACTATGGCTACACCTTC | CAISDARDYGYTF